This T cell receptor (beta chain) was observed in a study of human T cells and chemical hapten exposure. Study details: Alopecia areata, totalis and universalis patients, mostly female, were included.

Noted time point: patch test 2, 6 weeks after DPC sensitization. Treatment of the sample: therapeutic diphenylcyclopropenone sensitization with weekly scalp DPC. About this clonotype itself: Its cognate antigen is unknown.

Study results and limitations: Unchanged with DPC sensitization were TCRs above 1 in 1000 frequency. Versus controls, expanded TCRs had significantly more large CDR3 similarity clusters.

CDR3 length: 19 amino acids. The junction had 16 bases not matched to a gene; V was cut back by 0 bases and J by 3 bases. Germline V gene data show CDR1 as LGHDT and CDR2 as YNNKEL (reference sequence). In the library, unique molecular identifiers were attached to individual cDNA molecules. TCRdb re-derived calls from the RACE reads in MiXCR, one entry per CDR3 protein. The sample has 84,000 or so distinct CDR3 sequences; roughly a tenth are singletons. The rearrangement links TRBV3-1 to TRBJ2-7; TRBD1 matches at 8 bases. The sequencing used whole blood, collected in connection with sensitization to the hapten diphenylcyclopropenone (DPC). The receptor was derived from a woman in her 30s with alopecia areata. Some clones in this sample may be carry-over from other donors' samples. Here the CDR3 DNA reads TGTGCCAGCAGCCAAGATCGCCGACGTCTTGGACAGGGATACTACGAGCAGTACTTC. Translation: CASSQDRRRLGQGYYEQYF.